This entry lists 15 T cell receptor beta chains sequenced from one sample in a study of T cells in Graves' hyperthyroidism and ophthalmopathy. The CDR3 regions of TCR beta were amplified from RNA transcripts. In the first-round RT-PCR of the TCR CDR3, the HTBI primer set was used. TCRdb reprocessed the multiplex PCR reads via MiXCR and lists one record per CDR3 protein. The table has 410,000 or so distinct CDR3 sequences, about 15% seen once. Sample: blood. The receptors derive from a young man with Graves' ophthalmopathy.

This clonotype was counted many times. In nucleotides, the CDR3 is TGTGCCAGCAGCTTACGCCTAGCGGAGACCCAAGAGACCCAGTACTTC. Translation gives CASSLRLAETQETQYF. This chain connects TRBV7-9 to TRBJ2-5, with 7 bases lining up with TRBD2. The J segment lost 1 base and the V segment lost 2 bases, leaving 7 bases of the junction unmatched. The CDR3 is 16 amino acids. Germline V CDR1 and CDR2: SEHNR, FQNEAQ (reference sequence). Combining the CDR3 with reference TRBV7-9 and TRBJ2-5 gives the whole variable domain DTGVSQNPRHKITKRGQNVTFRCDPISEHNRLYWYRQTLGQGPEFLTYFQNEAQLEKSRLLSDRFSAERPKGSFSTLEIQRTEQGDSAMYLCASSLRLAETQETQYFGPGTRLLVL.

The chain couples TRBV28 to TRBJ2-5, with D possibly TRBD2 on 6 matching bases. CDR1 is MDHEN and CDR2 is SYDVKM in the germline V gene. Between the trimmed V and J ends, which lost 8 bases and 7 bases, there was a span of 11 bases. CDR3 length equals 11 residues. DNA for the CDR3: TGTGCCAGCGGACCCGGGGGGACCCAGTACTTC. Protein sequence: CASGPGGTQYF.

This clonotype appeared many times. V and J are TRBV10-1 and TRBJ2-3, with D perhaps matching TRBD1 (5 bases). V was pared by 3 bases and J by 5 bases, with 12 bases between. CDR1 and CDR2 (germline): WNHNN, SYGVQD (reference sequence). CDR3 size: 14 residues. The CDR3 here is CASSDVQGIDTQYF. The CDR3 bases are TGCGCCAGCAGTGACGTCCAGGGAATAGATACGCAGTATTTT.

This clonotype was seen at least ten times. This sequence joins TRBV29-1 and TRBJ2-1, with D unclear. The CDR3 runs 11 residues. CDR1 SQVTM and CDR2 ANQGSEA come from the germline V gene. Trimming took off 5 bases at V and 4 bases at J, with 6 bases between the two ends. CDR3 region: CSVYRYNEQFF. In nucleotides, the CDR3 is TGCAGCGTTTACAGATACAATGAGCAGTTCTTC.

This clonotype came up once. This may be a read error: a much more frequent sequence differs by one nucleotide. V is TRBV5-1 and J is TRBJ2-7, with a possible D match to TRBD2 (5 bases). Germline loops: CDR1 SGHRS, CDR2 YFSETQ. V was shortened by 3 bases and J by 6 bases, with 22 bases between the two germline ends. CDR3 size: 16 residues. The CDR3 DNA sequence: TGCGCCAGCAGCTACCAATTCCGGGATGTGGCCTGCGAGCAGTACTTC. This encodes CASSYQFRDVACEQYF.

The table lists this clonotype with many counts. The chain carries TRBV20-1 and TRBJ1-5, with D unclear. This CDR3 contains 12 residues. Germline V gene sequence: CDR1 DFQATT, CDR2 SNEGSKA (reference sequence). Trimming stripped 0 bases from V and 9 bases from J, with 9 bases between. CDR3 loop: CSARDSLGPQHF. In DNA form, the CDR3 reads TGCAGTGCTAGAGATTCCCTAGGGCCCCAGCATTTT.

This clonotype was found many times. This rearrangement joins TRBV3-1 to TRBJ2-1; D assignment may be TRBD1 or TRBD2 (5 bases each). Germline V gene data show CDR1 as LGHDT and CDR2 as YNNKEL (reference sequence). There are 17 residues in the CDR3. V lost 1 base and J lost 4, with 17 bases in between. DNA of the CDR3: TGTGCCAGCAGCCAAGGCTTGTCGGGGCCTCGGTACAATGAGCAGTTCTTC. Translating gives CASSQGLSGPRYNEQFF.

This clonotype has at least ten counts. The chain links TRBV7-6 to TRBJ2-1, with TRBD2 matching 8 bases. The CDR3 runs to 16 residues. The junction had 7 bases not matched to a gene; V was cut back by 6 bases and J by 0 bases. The germline V gene has CDR1 SGHVS and CDR2 FNYEAQ. Written as DNA, the CDR3 is TGTGCCAGCAGTCTCATAGCGGGGAGCTCCTACAATGAGCAGTTCTTC. It is translated as CASSLIAGSSYNEQFF.

This clonotype has at least ten counts. The V call is TRBV3-1, the J call TRBJ1-4, with TRBD1 matching over 7 bases. V was clipped by 0 bases and J by 6 bases; unmatched bases: 4. This CDR3 contains 15 residues. Germline V lookup: CDR1 LGHDT, CDR2 YNNKEL (reference sequence). CDR3 residues: CASSQEGQGDEKLFF. The CDR3 DNA is TGTGCCAGCAGCCAAGAAGGGCAGGGGGATGAAAAACTGTTTTTT.

V gene TRBV13 combines with J gene TRBJ2-5, with D possibly being TRBD1 (6 bases). The CDR3 covers 13 residues. Germline loops: CDR1 PRHDT, CDR2 FYEKMQ (reference sequence). Trimming cost V 5 bases and J 7 bases, with 14 bases left between them. The CDR3 nucleotides are TGTGCCAGCAGCCTCGGGACAAAGGGGACCCAGTACTTC. It encodes CASSLGTKGTQYF.

The rearrangement uses TRBV20-1 and TRBJ2-5, with 14 bases lining up with TRBD2. The CDR3 is 16 amino acids. CDR1 is DFQATT and CDR2 is SNEGSKA in the germline V gene (reference sequence). With 3 bases clipped from V and 2 bases from J, the junction kept 5 bases outside the gene matches. The CDR3 nucleotides read TGCAGTGCTAGGGGGACTAGCGGGGGCCCTCAAGAGACCCAGTACTTC. This sequence encodes CSARGTSGGPQETQYF.

The J gene is TRBJ2-1, the V gene TRBV24-1; D is undetermined. This CDR3 contains 16 residues. V dropped 0 bases and J dropped 5 bases, with 13 bases sitting between them. Germline assignment: CDR1 KGHDR and CDR2 SFDVKD. CDR3 sequence (DNA): TGTGCCACCAGTGATTTGAATGAGGCGAGGCACAATGAGCAGTTCTTC. It yields the protein CATSDLNEARHNEQFF.

This clonotype occurred once. This sequence joins TRBV19 and TRBJ1-2; D might be TRBD1 (5 bases). This CDR3 has 13 amino acids. Germline values: CDR1 LNHDA, CDR2 SQIVND (reference sequence). The V and J ends lost 5 bases and 9 bases respectively, with 16 bases between them. In DNA, the CDR3 is TGTGCCAGTAGTGCCAGGACTCCAGGGAGCTACACCTTC. Translating gives CASSARTPGSYTF.

This clonotype was observed a handful of times. A far larger clone is a single base away, which makes a read error likely. This chain connects TRBV11-2 to TRBJ1-1; no definite D call. Trimming took 5 bases from V and 1 from J, leaving 8 bases between them. Per the germline V gene, CDR1 is SGHAT and CDR2 is FQNNGV. The CDR3 runs to 13 residues. The CDR3 loop reads CASSRAGNTEAFF. DNA of the CDR3: TGTGCCAGCAGCCGGGCAGGGAACACTGAAGCTTTCTTT. Drawing the rest from reference TRBV11-2 and TRBJ1-1, the complete variable domain is EAGVAQSPRYKIIEKRQSVAFWCNPISGHATLYWYQQILGQGPKLLIQFQNNGVVDDSQLPKDRFSAERLKGVDSTLKIQPAKLEDSAVYLCASSRAGNTEAFFGQGTRLTVV.

This clonotype was found many times. The chain uses TRBV20-1 and TRBJ2-2; 7 positions agree with TRBD1. The CDR3 extends over 17 amino acids. Germline trimming cut 6 bases from V and 4 bases from J; bases unmatched to any gene: 17. The germline CDR1 and CDR2 sequences are DFQATT and SNEGSKA (reference sequence). This chain's CDR3 is CSAARPKTGVGTGELFF. For the CDR3, the DNA is TGCAGTGCCGCACGACCTAAAACAGGGGTTGGCACCGGGGAGCTGTTTTTT.